This TCR beta chain came from a study of blood T cell repertoires in COVID-19 (dated by TCRdb to 2018 to 2021). General notes on the study: The collaborator samples originated in the United States, Italy and Spain and spanned the acute and convalescent phases of COVID-19. The material from the prospective study consisted of cDNA or gDNA derived from T cells, B-cell-depleted T cells, or PBMCs. The dataset comprised deeply sampled blood TCRbeta repertoires from subjects exposed to, actively infected with, or recovered from COVID-19. The repertoires were made available in a free public database intended to serve as a resource for research on the immune response to SARS-CoV-2. The samples were drawn from two sources: the first 160 participants of the ongoing ImmuneRACE study, and 950 to 1,500 subjects contributed by 6 global collaborators. Sample metadata almost always included a de-identified subject ID, COVID-19 status, age in years and sex. Where available, HLA class I and class II types were taken from metadata supplied by the sample provider and were not determined by assay-based typing.

The immunoSEQ Assay, a bias-controlled multiplex PCR, was used to amplify TCRbeta CDR3 regions from genomic DNA. In the source study's methods: The number of nucleated cells in each sample was estimated by amplification of reference gene primers within the assay. Sequence reads were collapsed and filtered to measure the absolute abundance of every unique TCRbeta CDR3 rearrangement. Productive Simpson clonality was computed per sample as the square root of Simpson's diversity index over productive rearrangements. Not all clones reach the TCRdb copy of this immuneACCESS table, which keeps in-frame sequences only. Checked studies attribute under half of the gap to unresolved V genes and leave the rest unexplained. D and trimming come from the DNA, and the V and J calls and clone size come from that table. The sample profile shows 250,000 to 300,000 clones; around 86% of them were found once. The ten largest clones represent 0.94% of the sample.

V trim: 5 bases; J trim: 2 bases; unmatched bases: 11. CDR1 and CDR2, looked up from the germline V gene (reference sequence), are LNHDA and SQIVND. The CDR3, cysteine through phenylalanine, is 17 amino acids long. CDR3 DNA is the only sequence kept; it has 51 bases, read in frame from the first base. This clone came up a few times. Which antigen it targets is not known. No base-level quality is on record; no much larger clone is a single base apart. General conclusions and limits of the study: The quantity of clinical and demographic metadata differed by source and by participant and was supplied without curation.

Samples from volunteer blood donors who had recovered from COVID-19 were contributed by a second Seattle source. Each collaborating institution followed its own protocols to collect whole blood in K2EDTA tubes. Collaborator samples were shipped for TCRbeta analysis as frozen whole blood, isolated PBMCs, or DNA extracted from either sample type. In this chain, TRBV19 is recombined with TRBJ1-5, and TRBD1 matches 8 of the central bases. Sequenced material: peripheral blood. This receptor was obtained from a woman between 35 and 50 years old who had recovered from COVID-19. The CDR3 amino acid sequence is: CASSPLVDRGGNQPQHF. The nucleotide sequence is given as TGTGCCAGTAGTCCCTTAGTCGACAGGGGCGGCAATCAGCCCCAGCATTTT.